These 20 T cell receptor beta chains were sequenced from one sample in a study of blood T cell repertoires in COVID-19 (dated by TCRdb to 2020 to 2021). The library was produced with the immunoSEQ multiplex PCR assay. TCRdb re-hosts the immuneACCESS table, in-frame sequences only. Its copies lack some clones; in the studies checked, an unresolved V gene accounts for under half of them, and the cause for the rest is not known. The table for this sample lists approximately 28,000 clones; about 85% of them were counted only once. Roughly 16% of the sample belongs to the ten largest clones. Sequences were obtained from peripheral blood. The receptor set was obtained from a woman aged 55 to 70 with acute or convalescent COVID-19.

The V and J genes are TRBV7-2 and TRBJ2-5, with 7 bases lining up with TRBD1. The CDR3 is 16 residues long. Per the germline V gene, CDR1 is SGHTA and CDR2 is FQGNSA. Germline trimming cut 2 bases from V and 4 bases from J; bases unmatched to any gene: 10. The CDR3 region is CASSLSFSAGGETQYF. CDR3 coding DNA: TGTGCCAGCAGCTTATCGTTTTCGGCAGGGGGAGAGACCCAGTACTTC.

V usage is TRBV27 and J usage is TRBJ1-2; a possible D gene is TRBD1 (6 bases). Germline CDR1 MNHEY, CDR2 SMNVEV (reference sequence). This CDR3 spans 13 amino acids. V lost 5 bases to trimming and J lost 6 bases, with 13 bases between them. The CDR3 region is CASSGGAFHGYTF. CDR3 coding DNA: TGTGCCAGCAGTGGGGGGGCGTTCCATGGCTACACCTTC.

This rearrangement joins TRBV2 to TRBJ2-1; maybe TRBD1 (5 bases). V was pared by 6 bases and J by 5 bases, with 11 bases between. The CDR3 spans 13 residues. From germline, CDR1 is SNHLY and CDR2 FYNNEI. CDR3 DNA: TGTGCCAGCAGCTGGGGCAGGGACAATGAGCAGTTCTTC. Residues: CASSWGRDNEQFF. The full variable domain, with the rest looked up from reference TRBV2 and TRBJ2-1, is EPEVTQTPSHQVTQMGQEVILRCVPISNHLYFYWYRQILGQKVEFLVSFYNNEISEKSEIFDDQFSVERPDGSNFTLKIRSTKLEDSAMYFCASSWGRDNEQFFGPGTRLTVL.

This chain uses TRBV11-1 with TRBJ1-1, with a possible D match to TRBD1 (5 bases). Trimming cost V 6 bases and J 4 bases, with 15 bases left between them. Germline V gene sequence: CDR1 SGHAT, CDR2 FQDESV (reference sequence). This CDR3 region has 14 residues. CDR3 residues: CASRPWGLGTEAFF. CDR3 nucleotides: TGTGCCAGCAGGCCCTGGGGCTTGGGCACTGAAGCTTTCTTT.

This clone was detected only once. The DNA for the CDR3 is TGTGCCAGCAGCTCAGCTCGACAGTGGGAGCAGTACTTC. This codes for CASSSARQWEQYF. The rearrangement links TRBV7-9 to TRBJ2-7; D might be TRBD1 (5 bases). From germline, CDR1 is SEHNR and CDR2 FQNEAQ (reference sequence). CDR3 length: 13 residues. Trimming pared 4 bases from V and 7 bases from J, leaving 14 bases between.

This chain uses TRBV12-3 or TRBV12-4 with TRBJ1-1; D might be TRBD1 (6 bases). CDR3 length: 13 residues. With 1 base removed from V and 3 bases from J, the gap between germline ends came to 6 bases. The CDR3 loop reads CASSLEGDTEAFF. In DNA form, the CDR3 reads TGTGCCAGCAGTTTAGAGGGGGACACTGAAGCTTTCTTT.

The chain is built from TRBV6-4 and TRBJ1-5; D might be TRBD1 (5 bases). This CDR3 is built from 15 residues. The germline V gene has CDR1 MRHNA and CDR2 SNTAGT. V was cut by 6 bases and J by 8 bases, with 20 bases left in between. In DNA, the CDR3 is TGTGCCAGCAGAGTACACGGGGGGTCCGGGGAGCCCCAGCATTTT. Its translation: CASRVHGGSGEPQHF.

This clone appeared once. The J gene is TRBJ2-5, the V gene TRBV5-1; TRBD1 agrees at 11 bases. In germline, CDR1 is SGHRS, CDR2 YFSETQ. The CDR3 runs 15 residues. Trimming took 3 bases from V and 4 from J; bases not matched to a gene: 5. As DNA, the CDR3 is TGCGCCAGCAGCTCACCGGGACAGGGGGGAGAGACCCAGTACTTC. Translated, it gives CASSSPGQGGETQYF.

The chain uses TRBV12-3 or TRBV12-4 and TRBJ1-2; 7 positions agree with TRBD1. The CDR3 has 12 amino acids. V trimming: 4 bases; J trimming: 8 bases; junction bases outside the gene matches: 4. CDR3 DNA: TGTGCCAGCAGTTATATACAGGGGGGCTACACCTTC. It encodes CASSYIQGGYTF.

The chain carries TRBV6-6 and TRBJ1-1; perhaps TRBD1 as D (6 bases). Trimming removed 2 bases at V and 5 bases at J, with 12 bases between. Germline assignment: CDR1 MNHNY and CDR2 SVGAGI (reference sequence). The CDR3 loop spans 14 amino acids. CDR3 DNA: TGTGCCAGCAGTTACAGGACAGAATGGACTGAAGCTTTCTTT. It encodes CASSYRTEWTEAFF.

The chain uses TRBV18 and TRBJ1-5; 8 bases are a match to TRBD1. The CDR3 has 15 amino acids. V trimming: 4 bases; J trimming: 1 base; junction bases outside the gene matches: 3. The germline V gene has CDR1 KGHSH and CDR2 LQKENI. CDR3 DNA: TGTGCCAGCTCACTGAGACAGGGGAGCAATCAGCCCCAGCATTTT. Translated: CASSLRQGSNQPQHF.

The J gene is TRBJ2-7, the V gene TRBV4-1, with D perhaps matching TRBD2 (7 bases). V was trimmed by 0 bases and J by 3 bases, leaving 15 bases between them. The V gene's germline CDR1 is MGHRA and CDR2 YSYEKL. This CDR3 region has 16 residues. CDR3 residues: CASSQDLAGALYEQYF. The DNA of the CDR3 is TGCGCCAGCAGCCAAGATCTTGCGGGGGCCCTCTACGAGCAGTACTTC.

This chain connects TRBV7-6 to TRBJ2-1; 9 bases are a match to TRBD1. The trim removed 8 bases at V and 5 bases at J, leaving 10 bases unmatched. The germline gives CDR1 SGHVS, CDR2 FNYEAQ. There are 15 residues in the CDR3. The CDR3 DNA is TGTGCCAGCGGGGACGGGACAGGGTCCAACAATGAGCAGTTCTTC. It encodes CASGDGTGSNNEQFF.

V usage is TRBV9 and J usage is TRBJ2-3, with D possibly matching TRBD1 (5 bases). The V gene's germline CDR1 is SGDLS and CDR2 YYNGEE. V was trimmed by 3 bases and J by 1 base, leaving 15 bases between them. The CDR3 spans 16 residues. In DNA form, the CDR3 reads TGTGCCAGCAGCGGCACAGGCATATGGGGCACAGATACGCAGTATTTT. Encoded protein: CASSGTGIWGTDTQYF.

This chain connects TRBV5-1 to TRBJ2-7, with TRBD1 as a possible D gene (6 bases). The V gene lost 1 base and the J gene lost 5 bases, with 10 bases spanning the gap. The CDR3 extends over 13 amino acids. Germline lookup yields CDR1 SGHRS and CDR2 YFSETQ. The CDR3 nucleotides read TGCGCCAGCAGCTTGACAGGGAACCACGAGCAGTACTTC. It is translated as CASSLTGNHEQYF.

This chain uses TRBV4-1 with TRBJ1-3; no definite D call. Looked up from germline, CDR1 is MGHRA and CDR2 is YSYEKL. This CDR3 comprises 14 residues. V dropped 6 bases and J dropped 4 bases, with 13 bases sitting between them. This chain's CDR3 is CASRPEPTGNTIYF. DNA for the CDR3: TGCGCCAGCAGGCCCGAGCCAACGGGAAACACCATATATTTT.

The table lists this clone with a few counts. The chain couples TRBV4-1 to TRBJ1-1, with a weak D call TRBD1 (6 bases). Trimming stripped 0 bases from V and 1 base from J, with 12 bases between. This CDR3 spans 16 amino acids. In germline, CDR1 is MGHRA, CDR2 YSYEKL. CDR3 sequence: CASSQDHYRANTEAFF. The CDR3 coding sequence is TGCGCCAGCAGCCAAGATCATTACAGGGCGAACACTGAAGCTTTCTTT.

The chain is built from TRBV6-5 and TRBJ1-5; 7 nucleotides agree with TRBD1. Germline V gene lookup returns CDR1 MNHEY and CDR2 SVGAGI. The V segment lost 6 bases and the J segment 7 bases; nucleotides outside the gene matches: 6. The CDR3 contains 13 residues. This chain's CDR3 is CASRGGVDQPQHF. In DNA form, the CDR3 reads TGTGCCAGCAGAGGGGGCGTAGACCAGCCCCAGCATTTT.

The rearrangement uses TRBV19 and TRBJ1-2; D possibly corresponds to TRBD1 (5 bases). The CDR3 contains 15 residues. The V end lost 7 bases, the J end lost 4 bases, and 19 bases lay between the germline ends. Germline V gene data show CDR1 as LNHDA and CDR2 as SQIVND (reference sequence). This CDR3 is CASTPPNGGTYGYTF. The CDR3 nucleotides read TGTGCCAGTACCCCTCCAAACGGGGGGACCTATGGCTACACCTTC.

The gene calls are TRBV2 and TRBJ1-2, with D possibly TRBD1 on 6 matching bases. The CDR3 spans 15 residues. Germline values: CDR1 SNHLY, CDR2 FYNNEI. Trimming took off 2 bases at V and 8 bases at J, with 18 bases between the two ends. CDR3 sequence (DNA): TGTGCCAGCAGTGAACTTCCAGGGGCCGTGTTGGGCTACACCTTC. It is translated as CASSELPGAVLGYTF.